Below are 27 T cell receptor beta chains sequenced from a single sample in a study of T cell repertoires in cytomegalovirus infection. Antigens of these TCRs are unknown. TCRdb redid the calling of the reads with MiXCR, one entry per CDR3 protein. The top ten hold roughly 12% of the sample, which has fewer than 1,000,000 distinct CDR3 sequences, approximately 31% seen once. Sequencing used cultured CD8+ T cells from PBMCs, obtained from culture after CMV antigen stimulation. Receptors originate from a human donor in good health (CMV status not recorded). Some clones in this sample may be carry-over from other donors' samples.

The CDR3 DNA reads TGTGCCAGCAGCCAAGATCCGGGCAGTCCGAACACTGAAGCTTTCTTT. Protein sequence: CASSQDPGSPNTEAFF. The V call is TRBV4-2, the J call TRBJ1-1; D uncertain. The CDR3 extends over 16 amino acids. Germline-derived CDR1 and CDR2 are LGHNA and YNFKEQ. V lost 0 bases, J lost 1 base, and 12 bases lay in between.

The chain couples TRBV9 to TRBJ2-3; 7 bases are shared with TRBD1. CDR3 size: 15 residues. Germline V gives CDR1 SGDLS, CDR2 YYNGEE. The V and J ends lost 0 bases and 4 bases, in that order; junction bases with no gene match: 5. The CDR3 DNA is TGTGCCAGCAGCGTAGATGACAGGGAAGCAGATACGCAGTATTTT. It yields the protein CASSVDDREADTQYF.

The gene calls are TRBV6-1 and TRBJ2-1; tentative D call: TRBD1 (6 bases). This CDR3 is 13 amino acids long. Trimming stripped 4 bases from V and 10 bases from J, with 14 bases between. CDR1 is MNHNS and CDR2 is SASEGT in the germline V gene. CDR3 nucleotides: TGTGCCAGCAGTGTCTGGACAGATAAGGAGCAGTTCTTC. This translates into CASSVWTDKEQFF.

The rearrangement links TRBV15 to TRBJ2-7, with D tentatively TRBD1 (5 bases). The V end lost 3 bases, the J end lost 3 bases, and 9 bases lay between the germline ends. Looked up from germline, CDR1 is LNHNV and CDR2 is YYDKDF (reference sequence). There are 13 residues in the CDR3. The CDR3: CATSRAGFYEQYF. The CDR3 coding sequence is TGTGCCACCAGCAGGGCAGGGTTCTACGAGCAGTACTTC.

This clonotype was seen more than once but under ten times. The CDR3 loop is CATSVGGQGLNEQFF. CDR3 DNA sequence: TGTGCCACCAGTGTGGGAGGACAGGGCCTGAATGAGCAGTTCTTC. V usage is TRBV24-1 and J usage is TRBJ2-1; 8 bases line up with TRBD1. Germline V gene sequence: CDR1 KGHDR, CDR2 SFDVKD. V shed 5 bases, J shed 7 bases, and the junction held 9 bases outside the gene matches. The length of the CDR3 is 15 residues.

The chain recombines TRBV2 with TRBJ2-1, with D possibly being TRBD1 (5 bases). Germline V lookup: CDR1 SNHLY, CDR2 FYNNEI. The CDR3 runs 14 residues. Between the trimmed V and J ends, which lost 1 base and 8 bases, there was a span of 12 bases. DNA for the CDR3: TGTGCCAGCAGTGAAGGTGAAGGGGTGCATGAGCAGTTCTTC. This gives the protein CASSEGEGVHEQFF. Based on the CDR3 plus reference TRBV2 and TRBJ2-1, the full variable domain is EPEVTQTPSHQVTQMGQEVILRCVPISNHLYFYWYRQILGQKVEFLVSFYNNEISEKSEIFDDQFSVERPDGSNFTLKIRSTKLEDSAMYFCASSEGEGVHEQFFGPGTRLTVL.

This sequence joins TRBV5-1 and TRBJ2-2; D gene uncertain. CDR3 length: 14 residues. Looked up from germline, CDR1 is SGHRS and CDR2 is YFSETQ. V was pared by 5 bases and J by 2 bases, with 10 bases between. CDR3 sequence reads: CASRLDGNTGELFF. DNA for the CDR3: TGCGCCAGCAGACTGGACGGAAACACCGGGGAGCTGTTTTTT. Full variable domain (rest looked up from reference TRBV5-1 and TRBJ2-2): KAGVTQTPRYLIKTRGQQVTLSCSPISGHRSVSWYQQTPGQGLQFLFEYFSETQRNKGNFPGRFSGRQFSNSRSEMNVSTLELGDSALYLCASRLDGNTGELFFGEGSRLTVL.

Worth noting for this clonotype: A much larger clonotype is one base distant, so this may be a read error. The gene calls are TRBV7-8 and TRBJ1-5, with a possible D match to TRBD1 (5 bases). Trimming stripped 11 bases from V and 0 bases from J, with 14 bases between. The CDR3 contains 14 residues. Germline CDR1 and CDR2: SGHVS and FQNEAQ. DNA of the CDR3: TGTGCCCATACCCGGGACCGTAGCAATCAGCCCCAGCATTTT. Its translation is CAHTRDRSNQPQHF.

The chain is built from TRBV6-6 and TRBJ1-1, with D possibly TRBD1 on 5 matching bases. V was clipped by 10 bases and J by 12 bases, with 9 bases between them. The CDR3 has 8 amino acids. Germline-derived CDR1 and CDR2 are MNHNY and SVGAGI (reference sequence). Here the CDR3 reads CAIRDSFF. DNA for the CDR3: TGTGCCATCAGGGACTCTTTCTTT.

This clonotype was detected only a few times. The chain combines TRBV6-2 or TRBV6-3 with TRBJ1-5, with TRBD1 identical over 12 bases. V gave up 6 bases and J gave up 0 bases; unmatched junction bases: 18. Per the germline V gene, CDR1 is MNHEY and CDR2 is SVGEGT. This CDR3 is 21 amino acids long. As DNA, the CDR3 is TGTGCCAGCAGACCCGGGACAGGGGGCGATAACCCCTACTATAGCAATCAGCCCCAGCATTTT. Translated, it gives CASRPGTGGDNPYYSNQPQHF.

V gene TRBV6-2 or TRBV6-3 combines with J gene TRBJ2-1; a weak D match, TRBD2 (6 bases). Trimming shortened V by 5 bases and J by 11 bases, and 19 bases separated the two germline ends. This CDR3 spans 14 amino acids. Germline values: CDR1 MNHEY, CDR2 SVGEGT. The CDR3 spells CASSGAEGTMKQFF. In DNA form, the CDR3 reads TGTGCCAGCAGTGGGGCGGAGGGTACAATGAAGCAGTTCTTC.

DNA for the CDR3: TGTGCCAGCAGTTACTCACCGGGAGGAGGGAGCAATCAGCCCCAGCATTTT. Its protein product is CASSYSPGGGSNQPQHF. This rearrangement joins TRBV6-6 to TRBJ1-5; D remains ambiguous. Trimming removed 0 bases from V and 1 base from J, with 13 bases in between. Per the germline V gene, CDR1 is MNHNY and CDR2 is SVGAGI (reference sequence). This CDR3 region has 17 residues.

This clonotype was counted a few times. The rearrangement links TRBV2 to TRBJ1-1, with D hard to call. V gave up 7 bases and J gave up 0 bases, with 15 bases separating them. In germline, CDR1 is SNHLY, CDR2 FYNNEI. The CDR3 has 15 amino acids. The CDR3 sequence: CASMASEEMNTEAFF. For the CDR3, the DNA is TGTGCCAGCATGGCCTCGGAGGAGATGAACACTGAAGCTTTCTTT.

The rearrangement joins TRBV15 to TRBJ2-3; D remains unclear. The CDR3 consists of 16 residues. Trimming took off 1 base at V and 0 bases at J, with 11 bases between the two ends. The germline gives CDR1 LNHNV, CDR2 YYDKDF (reference sequence). The CDR3 loop reads CATSRGRTQSTDTQYF. The CDR3 nucleotides are TGTGCCACCAGCAGAGGACGAACACAAAGCACAGATACGCAGTATTTT. The entire variable domain, with the rest obtained from reference TRBV15 and TRBJ2-3, is as follows: DAMVIQNPRYQVTQFGKPVTLSCSQTLNHNVMYWYQQKSSQAPKLLFHYYDKDFNNEADTPDNFQSRRPNTSFCFLDIRSPGLGDTAMYLCATSRGRTQSTDTQYFGPGTRLTVL.

This clonotype showed up just a few times. This rearrangement joins TRBV19 to TRBJ1-1; D unresolved. This CDR3 spans 14 amino acids. CDR1 and CDR2 from the germline V gene are LNHDA and SQIVND (reference sequence). V dropped 5 bases and J dropped 1 base, with 11 bases sitting between them. The CDR3 region has the DNA TGTGCCAGTAGTGCCTTTTCAGGGAACACTGAAGCTTTCTTT. This gives the protein CASSAFSGNTEAFF.

This clonotype has a handful of counts. The V call is TRBV27, the J call TRBJ1-4, with a possible D match to TRBD1 (6 bases). Germline CDR1 MNHEY, CDR2 SMNVEV (reference sequence). This CDR3 comprises 14 residues. The V end lost 4 bases, the J end lost 6 bases, and 12 bases lay between the germline ends. The CDR3 spells CASSWTVGHEKLFF. The CDR3 region has the DNA TGTGCCAGCAGTTGGACAGTAGGCCATGAAAAACTGTTTTTT.

This clonotype was seen a few times. The genes are TRBV6-1 and TRBJ2-1; D is possibly TRBD1 or TRBD2 (6 bases each). CDR3 length: 17 residues. Germline V gives CDR1 MNHNS, CDR2 SASEGT. Trimming removed 4 bases from V and 0 bases from J, with 16 bases in between. As DNA, the CDR3 is TGTGCCAGCAGTGGACCGTTAGGGGGGAGCTCCTACAATGAGCAGTTCTTC. Translation gives CASSGPLGGSSYNEQFF.

The rearrangement links TRBV6-8 to TRBJ2-1, with TRBD2 matching 12 bases. With V trimmed by 0 bases and J by 6 bases, 9 bases remained unmatched. The CDR3 consists of 18 residues. The germline CDR1 and CDR2 sequences are MNHGY and SAAAGT. CDR3 residues: CASSYSSLAGGKPNEQFF. The CDR3 DNA is TGTGCCAGCAGTTACTCGAGCCTAGCGGGGGGGAAACCCAATGAGCAGTTCTTC.

This chain links TRBV5-1 with TRBJ2-1, with D uncertain. In germline, CDR1 is SGHRS, CDR2 YFSETQ. This CDR3 spans 16 amino acids. Trimming left V 0 bases short and J 2 bases short, with 12 bases between. CDR3 sequence reads: CASSLDQENPYNEQFF. As DNA, the CDR3 is TGCGCCAGCAGCTTGGATCAGGAAAACCCCTACAATGAGCAGTTCTTC.

CDR3 in amino acids: CSVEDPGGDGYTF. The CDR3 nucleotides are TGCAGCGTTGAAGACCCGGGGGGCGATGGCTACACCTTC. J is TRBJ1-2 and V is TRBV29-1; possibly TRBD1 for D (6 bases). Per the germline V gene, CDR1 is SQVTM and CDR2 is ANQGSEA. CDR3 length: 13 amino acids. Trimming took 0 bases from V and 6 from J, leaving 11 bases between them. Full variable domain (remainder filled in from reference TRBV29-1 and TRBJ1-2): SAVISQKPSRDICQRGTSLTIQCQVDSQVTMMFWYRQQPGQSLTLIATANQGSEATYESGFVIDKFPISRPNLTFSTLTVSNMSPEDSSIYLCSVEDPGGDGYTFGSGTRLTVV.

V gene TRBV6-1 combines with J gene TRBJ2-1; no firm D call. The CDR3 length is 14 residues. Germline CDR1 and CDR2: MNHNS and SASEGT. The V and J ends lost 5 bases and 3 bases respectively, with 11 bases between them. Here the CDR3 DNA reads TGTGCCAGCAGTTTCGCCGATTTCTACAATGAGCAGTTCTTC. It yields the protein CASSFADFYNEQFF.

This clonotype was seen many times. The chain employs TRBV7-2 and TRBJ2-2; perhaps D is TRBD1 or TRBD2 (5 bases each). With 2 bases removed from V and 4 bases from J, the gap between germline ends came to 20 bases. CDR1 and CDR2 (germline): SGHTA, FQGNSA. The CDR3 runs 18 residues. Here the CDR3 reads CASSLSGAIFRGTGELFF. In DNA, the CDR3 is TGTGCCAGCAGCTTATCCGGGGCTATATTTCGGGGCACCGGGGAGCTGTTTTTT.

The chain employs TRBV19 and TRBJ2-5; 10 bases fit TRBD2. V shed 7 bases and J 2 bases; nucleotides not matched to a gene: 7. Germline V gene data show CDR1 as LNHDA and CDR2 as SQIVND (reference sequence). The length of the CDR3 is 15 residues. The CDR3 is CASTVAGGSQETQYF. DNA for the CDR3: TGTGCCAGTACCGTAGCGGGGGGATCACAAGAGACCCAGTACTTC.

The V call is TRBV27, the J call TRBJ1-5, with a weak D call TRBD1 (5 bases). V was shortened by 3 bases and J by 9 bases, with 15 bases between the two germline ends. Germline V CDR1 and CDR2: MNHEY, SMNVEV (reference sequence). The CDR3 sequence is 14 residues long. The CDR3 loop reads CASSLGRQSWPQHF. Here the CDR3 DNA reads TGTGCCAGCAGTTTGGGCAGACAGTCTTGGCCCCAGCATTTT.

This chain uses TRBV2 with TRBJ2-3; TRBD2 matches at 7 bases. Unmatched junction bases numbered 3, after V lost 1 base and J lost 2 bases. This CDR3 spans 15 amino acids. Germline V CDR1 and CDR2: SNHLY, FYNNEI. CDR3 coding DNA: TGTGCCAGCAGTGAAGGGGAGGGGCACACAGATACGCAGTATTTT. Translation gives CASSEGEGHTDTQYF. Supplemented by reference TRBV2 and TRBJ2-3, the full variable domain reads EPEVTQTPSHQVTQMGQEVILRCVPISNHLYFYWYRQILGQKVEFLVSFYNNEISEKSEIFDDQFSVERPDGSNFTLKIRSTKLEDSAMYFCASSEGEGHTDTQYFGPGTRLTVL.

The genes are TRBV7-9 and TRBJ1-2; 9 nucleotides agree with TRBD1. The CDR3 covers 17 residues. V dropped 5 bases and J dropped 5; count of bases not matched to a gene: 15. From germline, CDR1 is SEHNR and CDR2 FQNEAQ (reference sequence). The CDR3 sequence is CASSQTTPQTGGYGYTF. The CDR3 nucleotides read TGTGCCAGCAGCCAAACGACACCCCAGACAGGGGGATATGGCTACACCTTC.

A word on this clonotype: One end of the junction fails to match germline, which may point to a read error. The J gene is TRBJ2-5, the V gene TRBV6-2 or TRBV6-3; TRBD2 might be the D (6 bases). The CDR3 extends over 12 amino acids. Germline V gives CDR1 MNHEY, CDR2 SVGEGT. The CDR3 is CATTEGSGTRYF. The CDR3 DNA follows: TGTGCCACCACGGAGGGTTCAGGGACCCGGTACTTC.